These 10 T cell receptor beta chains originate from one sample sequenced in a study of CD4 and CD8 cells across lung adenocarcinoma regions. TCRdb re-called the PCR reads through MiXCR, storing one row per CDR3 protein. The sample contains roughly 13,000 distinct CDR3 sequences, just under 45% of which appear only once. The material sequenced was CD4+ T cells from the center of a lung tumor. The receptor set was obtained from a male donor with lung adenocarcinoma. The CD4 and CD8 labels of this study may be unreliable.

With regard to this clonotype: An end of the junction does not agree with germline; a read error may underlie this. The chain uses TRBV6-4 and TRBJ2-3; D might be TRBD2 (7 bases). The CDR3 is 15 amino acids. Germline CDR1 is MRHNA and CDR2 is SNTAGT. This chain's CDR3 is CARGVGGGGAETQYF. The CDR3 bases are TGTGCCAGGGGGGTCGGGGGCGGGGGTGCAGAGACGCAGTATTTT.

This clonotype was seen a single time. A junction boundary mismatches the germline segment, possibly from a read error. The gene calls are TRBV7-8 and TRBJ2-5, with D maybe TRBD1 (6 bases). CDR3 length equals 16 residues. Germline V gene lookup returns CDR1 SGHVS and CDR2 FQNEAQ. The CDR3 region has the DNA TGTGCCAGCAGGGGGCCTGGGGGCGGTGGCACAGAGACGCAGTACTTC. This gives the protein CASRGPGGGGTETQYF. The entire variable domain, with the rest obtained from reference TRBV7-8 and TRBJ2-5, is as follows: GAGVSQSPRYKVAKRGQDVALRCDPISGHVSLFWYQQALGQGPEFLTYFQNEAQLDKSGLPSDRFFAERPEGSVSTLKIQRTQQEDSAVYLCASRGPGGGGTETQYFGPGTRLLVL.

V gene TRBV6-1 combines with J gene TRBJ2-4; 9 bases are shared with TRBD2. V lost 6 bases and J lost 13; bases outside the gene matches: 16. Germline V gene data show CDR1 as MNHNS and CDR2 as SASEGT. The CDR3 has 15 amino acids. The CDR3 DNA follows: TGTGCCAGCAGGGCTAGCGGGGCATTTACAGATATGCAGTACTTC. Its translation: CASRASGAFTDMQYF.

Notes on this clonotype: At one boundary the junction diverges from the germline segment, which might be a read error. The chain carries TRBV27 and TRBJ2-3; TRBD2 matches 7 bases. CDR1 and CDR2 (germline): MNHEY, SMNVEV (reference sequence). The CDR3 is 16 residues long. The CDR3 here is CASSRTGGGVKNTQYF. The CDR3 DNA reads TGTGCCAGCAGCCGGACGGGCGGGGGAGTCAAAAATACTCAGTATTTT.

The chain combines TRBV6-1 with TRBJ2-1, with D perhaps matching TRBD1 or TRBD2 (5 bases each). This CDR3 is built from 14 residues. In germline, CDR1 is MNHNS, CDR2 SASEGT. V dropped 5 bases and J dropped 13 bases, with 21 bases sitting between them. The CDR3 here is CASSRDPDQETQFF. CDR3 DNA: TGTGCCAGCAGTCGGGACCCTGACCAAGAGACCCAGTTCTTC.

This clonotype is classed as medium-sized. V is TRBV6-1 and J is TRBJ2-1; the D is unclear. The length of the CDR3 is 13 residues. The V gene's germline CDR1 is MNHNS and CDR2 SASEGT. The V end was cut by 7 bases, the J end by 4 bases, with 11 bases between. The CDR3 DNA follows: TGTGCCAGCAAGGCCGGGCTATACAATGAGCAGTTCTTC. It encodes CASKAGLYNEQFF.

With regard to this clonotype: Just one base apart from a much larger clone, this may be a read error. The chain has TRBV10-3 and TRBJ2-4; 8 bases align to TRBD1. The CDR3 length is 19 residues. With 10 bases clipped from V and 6 bases from J, the junction kept 26 bases outside the gene matches. The germline V gene encodes CDR1 ENHRY and CDR2 SYGVKD. The CDR3 reads CANSKTQSGTGLLLNIQYF. In DNA, the CDR3 is TGTGCCAACAGCAAGACACAATCCGGGACAGGTTTACTGCTAAACATTCAGTACTTC.

The table lists this clonotype with a few counts. The genes are TRBV6-1 and TRBJ2-5; D perhaps matches TRBD1 (6 bases). Near its end, the DNA agrees better with TRBJ2-7, so the J call may be wrong. This CDR3 comprises 13 residues. Germline assignment: CDR1 MNHNS and CDR2 SASEGT. CDR3 residues: CASSRDTNGEQYF. CDR3 coding DNA: TGTGCCAGCAGTAGGGACACGAACGGCGAGCAGTACTTC.

The chain uses TRBV6-5 and TRBJ2-6, with D unresolved. CDR1 is MNHEY and CDR2 is SVGAGI in the germline V gene. The V gene lost 1 base and the J gene lost 4 bases, with 8 bases spanning the gap. This CDR3 comprises 15 residues. This chain's CDR3 is CASSYFGVGANVLTF. As DNA, the CDR3 is TGTGCCAGCAGTTACTTTGGGGTGGGGGCCAACGTCCTGACTTTC.

V and J are TRBV27 and TRBJ2-3; D could derive from TRBD1 or TRBD2 (6 bases each). The germline CDR1 and CDR2 sequences are MNHEY and SMNVEV (reference sequence). The CDR3 loop spans 15 amino acids. Trimming took 4 bases from V and 0 from J, leaving 11 bases between them. CDR3 coding DNA: TGTGCCAGCAGTTCCCCGGGGGCTAGCACAGATACGCAGTATTTT. As protein: CASSSPGASTDTQYF.